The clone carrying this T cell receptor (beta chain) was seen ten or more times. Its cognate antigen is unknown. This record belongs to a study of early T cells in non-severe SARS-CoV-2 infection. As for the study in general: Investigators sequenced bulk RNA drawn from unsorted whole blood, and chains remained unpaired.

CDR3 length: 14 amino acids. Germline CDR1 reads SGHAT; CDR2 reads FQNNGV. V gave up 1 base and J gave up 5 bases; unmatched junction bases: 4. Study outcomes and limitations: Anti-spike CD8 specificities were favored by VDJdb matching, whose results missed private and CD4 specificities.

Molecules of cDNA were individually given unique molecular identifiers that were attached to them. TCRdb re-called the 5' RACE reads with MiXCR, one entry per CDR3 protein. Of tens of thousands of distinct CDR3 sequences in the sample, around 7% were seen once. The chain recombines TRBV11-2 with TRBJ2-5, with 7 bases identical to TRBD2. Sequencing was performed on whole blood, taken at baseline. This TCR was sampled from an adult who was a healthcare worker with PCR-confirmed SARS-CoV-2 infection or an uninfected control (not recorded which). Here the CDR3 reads CASSLATSRETQYF. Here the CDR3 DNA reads TGTGCCAGCAGCTTAGCGACTAGCAGGGAGACCCAGTACTTC.